A single sample is the source of the 3 T cell receptor beta chains below, sequenced in a study of technical replicates of blood from a handful of donors. Libraries were prepared by immunoSEQ multiplex PCR; TCRdb keeps only in-frame clonotypes and omits some of them. In the table there are tens of thousands of clones, 92% of which are singletons. The sequenced material came from T cells isolated from PBMCs. The receptors derive from a human donor in good health.

V and J are TRBV5-1 and TRBJ1-3, with D unclear. The V gene lost 1 base and the J gene lost 0 bases, with 11 bases spanning the gap. This CDR3 has 16 amino acids. The germline CDR1 and CDR2 sequences are SGHRS and YFSETQ. CDR3 in amino acids: CASSLSVPSSGNTIYF. CDR3 bases: TGCGCCAGCAGCTTGAGCGTTCCGAGCTCTGGAAACACCATATATTTT.

This sequence joins TRBV9 and TRBJ2-7; the D gene is possibly TRBD2 (6 bases). Trimming pared 3 bases from V and 4 bases from J, leaving 11 bases between. Germline V gene sequence: CDR1 SGDLS, CDR2 YYNGEE. This CDR3 spans 13 amino acids. CDR3 amino acids: CASSGAGQYEQYF. The CDR3 DNA follows: TGTGCCAGCAGCGGAGCGGGCCAATACGAGCAGTACTTC.

The CDR3 reads CASSPEARMNTEAFF. CDR3 DNA: TGTGCCAGCAGCCCGGAGGCCCGCATGAACACTGAAGCTTTCTTT. V usage is TRBV11-3 and J usage is TRBJ1-1; D is unclear. This CDR3 has 15 residues. The V gene lost 5 bases and the J gene lost 0 bases, with 13 bases spanning the gap. CDR1 and CDR2 (germline): SGHNT, YENEEA. Looking up the rest from reference TRBV11-3 and TRBJ1-1 gives the full variable domain: EAGVVQSPRYKIIEKKQPVAFWCNPISGHNTLYWYLQNLGQGPELLIRYENEEAVDDSQLPKDRFSAERLKGVDSTLKIQPAELGDSAVYLCASSPEARMNTEAFFGQGTRLTVV.